Shown below are 24 T cell receptor beta chains from a single sample sequenced in a study of cytomegalovirus exposure and HLA in healthy donors. The primer mix had 60 Vbeta and 13 Jbeta primers. The method was immunoSEQ multiplex PCR; TCRdb's version includes in-frame clones alone and lacks a portion of them. The top ten clones hold approximately 6% of a sample with around 230,000 clones, 82% of them seen once. Material for sequencing was PBMCs. The receptors were sampled from a man aged 40-50 years in good health and CMV-seropositive.

The rearrangement links TRBV28 to TRBJ2-5; D is possibly TRBD2 (6 bases). CDR1 and CDR2 from the germline V gene are MDHEN and SYDVKM. This CDR3 has 15 amino acids. Trimming cost V 8 bases and J 1 base, with 17 bases left between them. CDR3 nucleotide sequence: TGTGCCAGCGGTCGACTGGGGGGTGTCCAAGAGACCCAGTACTTC. Protein sequence: CASGRLGGVQETQYF.

The rearrangement links TRBV11-2 to TRBJ1-5; TRBD1 aligns across 7 bases. The germline CDR1 and CDR2 sequences are SGHAT and FQNNGV. This CDR3 comprises 14 residues. The J segment lost 3 bases and the V segment lost 5 bases, leaving 4 bases of the junction unmatched. CDR3 DNA sequence: TGTGCCAGCAGCCGGGACAGCTTCAATCAGCCCCAGCATTTT. It yields the protein CASSRDSFNQPQHF. The full variable domain, in which reference TRBV11-2 and TRBJ1-5 provide the parts outside the CDR3, is EAGVAQSPRYKIIEKRQSVAFWCNPISGHATLYWYQQILGQGPKLLIQFQNNGVVDDSQLPKDRFSAERLKGVDSTLKIQPAKLEDSAVYLCASSRDSFNQPQHFGDGTRLSIL.

The genes are TRBV7-9 and TRBJ1-3; 8 bases agree with TRBD1. The J segment lost 2 bases and the V segment lost 1 base, leaving 7 bases of the junction unmatched. The germline CDR1 and CDR2 sequences are SEHNR and FQNEAQ (reference sequence). The CDR3 contains 17 residues. CDR3 amino acids: CASSLGSDRGAGNTIYF. The DNA of the CDR3 is TGTGCCAGCAGCTTAGGAAGTGACAGGGGAGCTGGAAACACCATATATTTT.

The chain couples TRBV9 to TRBJ2-1, with TRBD1 matching over 10 bases. Trimming removed 4 bases from V and 8 bases from J; junction bases left unmatched: 9. The CDR3 length is 15 residues. Germline lookup yields CDR1 SGDLS and CDR2 YYNGEE. CDR3 bases: TGTGCCAGCAGCACCGGGACAGGGGACAGAGATGAGCAGTTCTTC. It specifies CASSTGTGDRDEQFF.

The V and J genes are TRBV30 and TRBJ1-1; D is undetermined. CDR1 and CDR2 (germline): GTSNPN, SVGIG (reference sequence). The CDR3 is made up of 14 amino acids. The V end was cut by 0 bases, the J end by 1 base, with 9 bases between. In DNA, the CDR3 is TGTGCCTGGAGTGTAACGGCGGGGAACACTGAAGCTTTCTTT. This translates into CAWSVTAGNTEAFF.

The chain's CDR3 is CASSVGGDSHNGYTF. CDR3 coding DNA: TGTGCCAGCAGCGTAGGAGGGGACTCCCACAATGGCTACACCTTC. The chain links TRBV9 to TRBJ1-2, with a possible D match to TRBD1 (5 bases). V lost 0 bases, J lost 6 bases, and 15 bases lay in between. This CDR3 spans 15 amino acids. The germline CDR1 and CDR2 sequences are SGDLS and YYNGEE.

V gene TRBV5-1 combines with J gene TRBJ2-2; D is possibly TRBD1 (6 bases). The CDR3 is 16 residues long. CDR1 and CDR2 (germline): SGHRS, YFSETQ. Trimming removed 3 bases at V and 4 bases at J, with 16 bases between. The CDR3 region has the DNA TGCGCCAGCAGCTCGGGGACACCTGGAGGCACCGGGGAGCTGTTTTTT. Amino acid sequence: CASSSGTPGGTGELFF.

This clone showed up just once. The chain has TRBV29-1 and TRBJ2-5; no definite D call. V lost 6 bases, J lost 5 bases, and 13 bases lay in between. This CDR3 is 12 amino acids long. Per the germline V gene, CDR1 is SQVTM and CDR2 is ANQGSEA. In nucleotides, the CDR3 is TGCAGCGTGGCGGCGCCGCGGGAGACCCAGTACTTC. It yields the protein CSVAAPRETQYF.

The chain couples TRBV6-6 to TRBJ2-7, with 10 bases aligning to TRBD2. J was trimmed by 10 bases and V by 0 bases; bases with no gene match: 3. CDR1 MNHNY and CDR2 SVGAGI come from the germline V gene (reference sequence). The CDR3 is 13 amino acids. The CDR3 DNA sequence: TGTGCCAGCAGTTACTCGGAGCGGGAGGGACAGTACGTC. Protein: CASSYSEREGQYV.

The rearrangement joins TRBV27 to TRBJ2-4; 9 bases are a match to TRBD1. With V trimmed by 6 bases and J by 1 base, 13 bases remained unmatched. The CDR3 spans 18 residues. Germline V gene data show CDR1 as MNHEY and CDR2 as SMNVEV (reference sequence). CDR3 sequence: CASSPRTGALSAKNIQYF. CDR3 DNA: TGTGCCAGCAGCCCAAGGACAGGGGCATTGTCGGCCAAAAACATTCAGTACTTC.

This clone was seen a handful of times. The rearrangement uses TRBV6-1 and TRBJ1-4, with D possibly matching TRBD1 (5 bases). CDR1 and CDR2 from the germline V gene are MNHNS and SASEGT. The CDR3 runs to 14 residues. Trimming stripped 4 bases from V and 1 base from J, with 7 bases between. The CDR3 protein is CASSVRGTNEKLFF. The CDR3 nucleotides are TGTGCCAGCAGTGTTAGGGGAACTAATGAAAAACTGTTTTTT.

V is TRBV6-5 and J is TRBJ2-3, with no clear D. CDR1 and CDR2 (germline): MNHEY, SVGAGI. V was cut by 4 bases and J by 2 bases, with 10 bases left in between. The CDR3 contains 14 residues. The CDR3 here is CASSSLLPTDTQYF. The CDR3 DNA sequence: TGTGCCAGCAGTTCACTCCTTCCCACAGATACGCAGTATTTT.

This clone was recorded only once. This chain links TRBV5-1 with TRBJ1-1; D is unresolved. The CDR3 is 14 residues long. From germline, CDR1 is SGHRS and CDR2 YFSETQ. Trimming took 4 bases from V and 0 from J, leaving 10 bases between them. Written as DNA, the CDR3 is TGCGCCAGCAGCACCAGAACCATGAACACTGAAGCTTTCTTT. Its protein product is CASSTRTMNTEAFF.

This chain's CDR3 is CASSSVPPGTGMDYGYTF. The CDR3 DNA reads as TGTGCCAGCAGTTCTGTGCCCCCCGGGACAGGGATGGACTATGGCTACACCTTC. The chain uses TRBV27 and TRBJ1-2; TRBD1 aligns across 9 bases. Trimming removed 4 bases from V and 3 bases from J; junction bases left unmatched: 15. CDR3 length: 18 residues. Germline V lookup: CDR1 MNHEY, CDR2 SMNVEV (reference sequence).

The chain is built from TRBV27 and TRBJ2-3; a possible D gene is TRBD1 (5 bases). This CDR3 contains 14 residues. Per germline, CDR1 MNHEY and CDR2 SMNVEV (reference sequence). V was shortened by 2 bases and J by 4 bases, with 10 bases between the two germline ends. CDR3 nucleotide sequence: TGTGCCAGCAGTTTAGCAGGGTTATCAGATACGCAGTATTTT. Translated: CASSLAGLSDTQYF.

This chain links TRBV9 with TRBJ2-3, with 8 bases fitting TRBD2. Trimming at V came to 2 bases and at J to 0 bases, leaving 2 bases not matched to a gene. The CDR3 length is 15 residues. Germline CDR1 SGDLS, CDR2 YYNGEE. The CDR3 region is CASSVSGGSTDTQYF. In DNA, the CDR3 is TGTGCCAGCAGCGTCAGCGGGGGAAGCACAGATACGCAGTATTTT.

The rearrangement joins TRBV5-1 to TRBJ2-1; 12 bases agree with TRBD1. This CDR3 spans 14 amino acids. Germline-derived CDR1 and CDR2 are SGHRS and YFSETQ. V was pared by 4 bases and J by 10 bases, with 6 bases of the junction left unmatched. The CDR3 DNA is TGCGCCAGCAGCACGGGACAGGGGGCGGGGGAGCAGTTCTTC. Its translation is CASSTGQGAGEQFF.

CDR3 in amino acids: CASSSGRGDEQYF. The CDR3 bases are TGCGCCAGCAGTAGCGGGAGGGGAGATGAGCAGTACTTC. The chain combines TRBV5-1 with TRBJ2-7; 11 bases agree with TRBD2. There are 13 residues in the CDR3. The V segment lost 5 bases and the J segment 7 bases; nucleotides outside the gene matches: 5. From germline, CDR1 is SGHRS and CDR2 YFSETQ.

The chain links TRBV19 to TRBJ2-3, with a tentative D call TRBD2 (6 bases). The CDR3 is 14 amino acids. The germline V gene encodes CDR1 LNHDA and CDR2 SQIVND (reference sequence). Trimming removed 3 bases at V and 1 base at J, with 8 bases between. CDR3 loop: CASSIWEGTDTQYF. In nucleotides, the CDR3 is TGTGCCAGTAGTATTTGGGAGGGCACAGATACGCAGTATTTT.

The genes are TRBV19 and TRBJ1-5, with a weak D call TRBD1 (5 bases). This CDR3 spans 15 amino acids. Trimming stripped 5 bases from V and 2 bases from J, with 13 bases between. Germline V lookup: CDR1 LNHDA, CDR2 SQIVND (reference sequence). DNA of the CDR3: TGTGCCAGTAGTTTCGGGGGTAAGGGCAATCAGCCCCAGCATTTT. This translates into CASSFGGKGNQPQHF.

The V call is TRBV4-2, the J call TRBJ2-4; 8 nucleotides align to TRBD2. Unmatched junction bases numbered 7, after V lost 0 bases and J lost 6 bases. This CDR3 has 16 amino acids. Germline V gene lookup returns CDR1 LGHNA and CDR2 YNFKEQ. Written as DNA, the CDR3 is TGTGCCAGCAGCCAAGAAGTTGGGACTAGGGGAAACATTCAGTACTTC. The encoded protein is CASSQEVGTRGNIQYF.

The gene calls are TRBV7-3 and TRBJ2-2; D is possibly TRBD2 (5 bases). The CDR3 loop spans 15 amino acids. V lost 1 base and J 1 base, leaving 7 bases between the germline ends. CDR1 and CDR2 (germline): SGHTA, FQGTGA. CDR3 coding DNA: TGTGCCAGCAGCTTAAACGGAGGGAACACCGGGGAGCTGTTTTTT. Amino acid sequence: CASSLNGGNTGELFF.

The chain is built from TRBV6-6 and TRBJ1-4, with a tentative D call TRBD1 (5 bases). In germline, CDR1 is MNHNY, CDR2 SVGAGI (reference sequence). The CDR3 spans 16 residues. The ends were cut back, 4 bases at V and 5 bases at J, with 17 bases in the middle. CDR3 protein: CASSSLRGGENEKLFF. The CDR3, as DNA: TGTGCCAGCAGTTCCCTTCGTGGAGGGGAAAATGAAAAACTGTTTTTT.

V usage is TRBV5-1 and J usage is TRBJ2-2; a weak D match, TRBD2 (5 bases). Trimming stripped 4 bases from V and 3 bases from J, with 13 bases between. The CDR3 has 15 residues. CDR1 is SGHRS and CDR2 is YFSETQ in the germline V gene. The DNA for the CDR3 is TGCGCCAGCAGCAGAGGGAAGGCGCACACCGGGGAGCTGTTTTTT. This encodes CASSRGKAHTGELFF.